This record covers a single TCR beta chain. Its antigen specificity is not known. Base qualities are missing; no much larger clone stands one base away. The library came from 5' RACE. Sequenced using an Illumina HiSeq 2500. A second 7 to 11 cycle PCR used a sample-barcoded 5' primer and a J-beta primer mix. A template-switch 5' adaptor carrying 12 random nucleotides introduced a unique molecular identifier onto each TCR beta cDNA molecule. Each sample yielded at least 3 million CDR3-containing paired-end reads. First-strand cDNA synthesis was performed from all RNA using the Mint cDNA synthesis kit, with priming by a TRBC-specific oligonucleotide. Following uracil-DNA glycosylase treatment, all cDNA underwent a first 18-cycle PCR with the universal primers M1SS and BC2_uni_R. In the original analysis: Normalization of each sample was performed by random selection of 1 million high-quality reads, each carrying a distinct molecular identifier. Instead of being binned into consensus sequences, reads that shared molecular identifiers were thrown out. CDR3 identification, clonotype clustering and error correction used MiTCR with a Q25 quality threshold and the strictest error-elimination algorithm. A nonparametric unseen species model with Euler transformation was used to estimate lower-bound total TCR beta diversity. In-frame beta chains were kept once TCRdb had trimmed the public reads at Q25 with fastp and called clones with MiXCR. For every CDR3 protein sequence, its rows merge into one entry that carries the most common genes and DNA. The V and J calls follow TCRdb's processing rather than the paper's. Here the sample has roughly 1.6 million distinct CDR3 sequences; about 32% occur a single time. Roughly 12% of the sample rests with the top ten.

This entry comes from a study of blood T cells in healthy people across ages (dated by TCRdb to 2015 to 2017). Notes on the research overall: In model experiments, template switching captured about one uniquely barcoded TCR beta cDNA molecule for every two T cells. Two additional independent replicas of 1 million unique cDNA reads from the same blood draw were analyzed for two donors (one aged 18 to 30 and one aged 80 or older). Four age groups were formed from the donors: young (average approximately 15 years), middle-aged (approximately 39), aged (about 68) and long-lived (more than 75). Using deep sequencing normalized with unique cDNA molecular identifiers, the study measured how TCR beta repertoire diversity changes with age. To avoid experimental bias, donors of different ages were randomly spread across the sequencing lanes. Broader findings and caveats from the paper: The long-lived group showed more naive CD4+ T cells, fewer expanded clones and increased TCR diversity than the aged group, suggesting age selection. As age increased, observed TCR beta diversity per million T cells dropped in a roughly linear way, and a significant reduction was already evident by age about 40. Because the CMV infection status of the donors was unknown, age-related changes in expanded clonotypes may potentially have been confounded. Estimates of total diversity based on one million sequenced T cells were considered lower bounds and underestimates. Conclusive comparison of naive and antigen-experienced compartments was prevented by the profiling of bulk unsorted PBMCs. The percentage of naive T cells measured by flow cytometry correlated strongly with observed TCR beta diversity.

Systemically healthy Caucasian individuals from Russia, roughly 40 in total and aged about 6 to 100 years, were included as donors. About 9.1 milliliters of peripheral blood were collected from each donor into EDTA-treated Vacutainer tubes. Ficoll-Paque density-gradient centrifugation was used to isolate PBMCs, with at least 7 million per sample. Trizol reagent was used to extract total RNA from the PBMCs, yielding at least 6 micrograms per sample. For every donor, flow cytometry on a PBMC aliquot measured the percentage of naive CD45RAhigh/CD27high T cells. The germline V gene supplies CDR1 SNHLY and CDR2 FYNNEI. Spanning cysteine to phenylalanine, the CDR3 consists of 14 amino acids. Only the CDR3 region is kept as DNA, spanning 42 bases read in frame from base 1. V lost 8 bases and J lost 2 bases; the stretch between them is 16 bases long.

Sequencing used blood. Here the chain combines TRBV2 and TRBJ2-7, with the D call perhaps TRBD1 or TRBD2, as 5 bases match in each case. This receptor was identified in a woman aged 25 to 39 in good health. The CDR3 protein sequence reads: CASGDRDGPYEQYF. Read as DNA, the sequence is TGTGCCAGCGGAGATCGGGACGGTCCCTACGAGCAGTACTTC.